A single sample gave rise to the 8 T cell receptor beta chains below, sequenced in a study of brain T cells in children with intractable seizures (dated by TCRdb to the early 2020s). The library was obtained by the immunoSEQ multiplex PCR assay. This immuneACCESS table, as held by TCRdb, lists in-frame sequences with V and J called but not all clones. Of the missing ones, under half trace to an unresolved V gene in checked studies; the others have no known cause. The sample table holds about 40,000 clones, of which over 75% were seen once. Together, the top ten hold 5% to 6.5% of the sample. The meaning of the sample's time point label: resected brain tissue, or blood drawn just prior to surgery. Material: peripheral blood, obtained at surgery. These receptors originate from a girl aged 2-10 years with tuberous sclerosis and intractable seizures.

The CDR3 loop reads CASSLVGEYGQPQHF. The CDR3 DNA follows: TGTGCCAGCAGCTTGGTAGGAGAGTACGGTCAGCCCCAGCATTTT. The chain joins TRBV5-8 to TRBJ1-5; D is uncertain. V lost 0 bases to trimming and J lost 6 bases, with 13 bases between them. The CDR3 extends over 15 amino acids. Germline CDR1 SGHTS, CDR2 YDEGEE.

V gene TRBV6-1 combines with J gene TRBJ2-1; D is unclear. CDR1 and CDR2 (germline): MNHNS, SASEGT. The V end lost 1 base, the J end lost 3 bases, and 7 bases lay between the germline ends. The CDR3 has 14 amino acids. The CDR3 region is CASSEGTVYNEQFF. The CDR3, as DNA: TGTGCCAGCAGTGAAGGAACGGTCTACAATGAGCAGTTCTTC.

The V and J genes are TRBV24-1 and TRBJ2-2; TRBD1 matches at 7 bases. Germline V CDR1 and CDR2: KGHDR, SFDVKD. Trimming cost V 3 bases and J 4 bases; bases outside gene matches: 4. This CDR3 spans 15 amino acids. The chain's CDR3 is CATSDRDRVTGELFF. The DNA for the CDR3 is TGTGCCACCAGTGATCGGGACAGAGTCACCGGGGAGCTGTTTTTT.

The CDR3 here is CASSQEDREGTGELFF. The DNA for the CDR3 is TGTGCCAGCAGCCAAGAGGACAGGGAGGGCACCGGGGAGCTGTTTTTT. The chain combines TRBV14 with TRBJ2-2; a weak D match, TRBD1 (8 bases). Germline V CDR1 and CDR2: SGHDN, FVKESK. This CDR3 spans 16 amino acids. With 0 bases removed from V and 4 bases from J, the gap between germline ends came to 12 bases.

The chain links TRBV10-2 to TRBJ2-4; no clear D. V lost 3 bases, J lost 8 bases, and 5 bases lay in between. Germline CDR1 WSHSY, CDR2 SAAADI. CDR3 length: 11 residues. The CDR3 spells CASSDIDIQYF. Written as DNA, the CDR3 is TGCGCCAGCAGTGATATCGACATTCAGTACTTC.

The CDR3 coding sequence is TGTGCCACCAGCAGCCCAGACGGAGTCCCGATTTGGGAGCAGTTCTTC. Encoded protein: CATSSPDGVPIWEQFF. The chain employs TRBV15 and TRBJ2-1; D is undetermined. This CDR3 contains 16 residues. V shed 3 bases and J shed 10 bases, with 22 bases lying between them. CDR1 is LNHNV, CDR2 YYDKDF, per germline (reference sequence).

The rearrangement links TRBV5-1 to TRBJ1-1; D gene ambiguous. V was pared by 0 bases and J by 7 bases, with 7 bases between. CDR1 and CDR2 from the germline V gene are SGHRS and YFSETQ. This CDR3 has 12 residues. CDR3: CASSLEGFEAFF. DNA of the CDR3: TGCGCCAGCAGCTTGGAAGGGTTTGAAGCTTTCTTT.

This clone was counted a single time. This chain connects TRBV2 to TRBJ2-5; possibly TRBD1 or TRBD2 for D (5 bases each). Germline V lookup: CDR1 SNHLY, CDR2 FYNNEI. The CDR3 has 13 residues. V was trimmed by 4 bases and J by 4 bases, leaving 10 bases between them. The CDR3 sequence is CASSGGIGETQYF. CDR3 bases: TGTGCCAGCAGTGGGGGGATCGGAGAGACCCAGTACTTC.